Listed below are T cell receptor beta chains from one sample, sequenced in a study of identical twins' blood T cells. A single record per CDR3 protein comes from TCRdb applying MiXCR to the 5' RACE reads. This sample has a few hundred thousand distinct CDR3 sequences, with around 30% found just once. Specimen: PBMCs. The origin of the receptors is a woman aged 18 to 50 in good health. Each CDR3 is given with its conserved first and last residue. D genes are given only for firm matches. Rows may omit the clone size; those that give it use once, few, many or a size class.

clone_size	j_call	d_call	v_call	cdr3_aa	cdr3_nt
many	TRBJ2-4	-	TRBV7-2	CASSLVRTGRDIQYF	TGTGCCAGCAGCTTAGTTAGGACAGGGAGGGACATTCAGTACTTC
many	TRBJ2-3	TRBD2	TRBV18	CASSALPTSGRTDTQYF	TGTGCCAGCTCAGCCTTACCGACTAGCGGGAGAACAGATACGCAGTATTTT
-	TRBJ2-5	-	TRBV2	CASSEDLLQETQYF	TGTGCCAGCAGTGAAGACCTACTGCAAGAGACCCAGTACTTC
-	TRBJ1-2	TRBD1	TRBV19	CASSSPGTGYNYGYTF	TGTGCCAGTAGTTCCCCCGGGACAGGCTACAACTATGGCTACACCTTC
few	TRBJ2-3	-	TRBV20-1	CSARDKLGRYTDTQYF	TGCAGTGCTAGAGATAAACTGGGACGATACACAGATACGCAGTATTTT
once	TRBJ1-3	-	TRBV14	CASSPWDRSRNTIYF	TGTGCCAGCAGCCCATGGGACCGTTCGCGAAACACCATATATTTT
-	TRBJ1-5	-	TRBV7-2	CASSPHNQPRHF	TGTGCCAGCAGCCCCCACAATCAGCCCCGGCATTTT
few	TRBJ1-3	-	TRBV9	CASSVTGSGNTIYF	TGTGCCAGCAGCGTTACAGGGTCTGGAAACACCATATATTTT
many	TRBJ1-1	-	TRBV11-2	CASSLDRDSTEAFF	TGTGCCAGCAGCTTAGATAGGGATTCCACTGAAGCTTTCTTT
-	TRBJ1-2	-	TRBV5-6	CASSFDGVLGYTF	TGTGCCAGCAGCTTTGATGGGGTGCTTGGCTACACCTTC
-	TRBJ1-2	-	TRBV29-1	CSALPVGGKGGYTF	TGCAGCGCCCTTCCGGTGGGGGGCAAGGGAGGCTACACCTTC
few	TRBJ1-3	-	TRBV9	CASSVEGAGTGNTIYF	TGTGCCAGCAGCGTAGAAGGGGCAGGTACTGGAAACACCATATATTTT
-	TRBJ1-5	-	TRBV27	CASSQLFGGGQSVIQHF	TGTGCCAGCAGCCAACTATTTGGGGGCGGACAGTCGGTAATTCAGCATTTT
few	TRBJ2-5	-	TRBV19	CASSVKETQYF	TGTGCCAGTAGTGTAAAGGAGACCCAGTACTTC
-	TRBJ2-7	TRBD2	TRBV7-6	CASSLYAGAIEQYF	TGTGCCAGCAGCTTATACGCGGGAGCCATAGAGCAGTACTTC
-	TRBJ1-3	-	TRBV9	CASSVETTGRNTTYF	TGTGCCAGCAGCGTAGAGACAACAGGACGGAACACCACATATTTT
few	TRBJ2-7	-	TRBV28	CASSSVGYEQYF	TGTGCCAGCAGTTCGGTGGGGTACGAGCAGTACTTC
once	TRBJ2-2	-	TRBV12-3/TRBV12-4	CASRYIGELFF	TGTGCCAGTCGGTACATCGGGGAGCTGTTTTTT
few	TRBJ2-7	TRBD2	TRBV5-5	CASSHGTGTITYEQYF	TGTGCCAGCAGCCACGGAACCGGGACTATTACCTACGAGCAGTACTTC
-	TRBJ1-1	-	TRBV5-1	CASSFAGAANTEAFF	TGCGCCAGCAGCTTCGCCGGGGCAGCGAACACTGAAGCTTTCTTT
many	TRBJ1-5	-	TRBV20-1	CSALRKASNQPQHF	TGCAGTGCACTTCGGAAGGCTAGCAATCAGCCCCAGCATTTT
few	TRBJ2-1	-	TRBV29-1	CSVQTGYSYNEQFF	TGCAGCGTTCAAACAGGTTACTCCTACAATGAGCAGTTCTTC
many	TRBJ2-2	-	TRBV13	CASSPQADPGELFF	TGTGCCAGCAGCCCACAGGCTGATCCCGGGGAGCTGTTTTTT
few	TRBJ1-2	-	TRBV12-3/TRBV12-4	CASSLGDSQGYTF	TGTGCCAGCAGTTTGGGGGATTCGCAAGGCTACACCTTC
-	TRBJ1-5	-	TRBV5-1	CASSLDPDQPQHF	TGCGCCAGCAGCTTGGATCCCGATCAGCCCCAGCATTTT
many	TRBJ2-1	TRBD1	TRBV29-1	CSGRTGGLNEQFF	TGCAGCGGGCGGACAGGGGGCTTGAATGAGCAGTTCTTC
-	TRBJ1-6	-	TRBV11-2	CASSLGRATGRWNSPLHF	TGTGCCAGCAGCTTAGGCCGCGCAACGGGGAGGTGGAATTCACCCCTCCACTTT
-	TRBJ2-1	-	TRBV29-1	CSSRASSYNEQFF	TGCAGTAGTCGGGCCAGCTCCTACAATGAGCAGTTCTTC
few	TRBJ2-1	TRBD2	TRBV20-1	CSAPREGRNEQFF	TGCAGTGCGCCACGGGAGGGCCGGAATGAGCAGTTCTTC
few	TRBJ1-2	TRBD1	TRBV18	CASSPGTEIYGYTF	TGTGCCAGCTCACCCGGGACAGAAATTTATGGCTACACCTTC
-	TRBJ2-1	TRBD2	TRBV29-1	CLAGTSDDEQFF	TGTCTAGCCGGGACTAGCGACGATGAGCAGTTCTTC
many	TRBJ1-4	-	TRBV7-9	CASSLAGNEKLFF	TGTGCCAGCAGCTTGGCGGGGAATGAAAAACTGTTTTTT
-	TRBJ1-1	-	TRBV9	CASSVGWGAEAFF	TGTGCCAGCAGCGTAGGTTGGGGGGCTGAAGCTTTCTTT
few	TRBJ1-6	TRBD1	TRBV28	CASIEGQGNSPLHF	TGTGCCAGCATTGAAGGACAGGGGAATTCACCCCTCCACTTT
-	TRBJ1-2	-	TRBV7-2	CASSHSSWPGYTF	TGTGCCAGCAGTCATAGCAGCTGGCCCGGCTACACCTTC
few	TRBJ2-1	TRBD2	TRBV7-2	CASTQTSGYNEQFF	TGTGCCAGCACCCAGACTAGCGGTTACAATGAGCAGTTCTTC
few	TRBJ1-1	-	TRBV5-1	CASREITGATMNTEAFF	TGCGCCAGCAGAGAGATCACCGGGGCAACGATGAACACTGAAGCTTTCTTT
-	TRBJ2-7	TRBD2	TRBV28	CASSLGGTWGYEQYF	TGTGCCAGCAGTTTGGGGGGGACTTGGGGCTACGAGCAGTACTTC
few	TRBJ2-1	TRBD2	TRBV20-1	CSARDMGAGEQFF	TGCAGTGCTAGAGATATGGGAGCGGGAGAGCAGTTCTTC
medium-sized	TRBJ1-1	-	TRBV20-1	CRGTTTGAGEGF	TGCCGTGGGACCACGACAGGAGCCGGTGAGGGCTTT
-	TRBJ1-1	TRBD1	TRBV29-1	CSALTTGGGTEAFF	TGCAGTGCCCTCACGACAGGGGGTGGCACTGAAGCTTTCTTT
-	TRBJ2-1	TRBD1	TRBV20-1	CSVREGTGASYNEQFF	TGCAGTGTTAGAGAAGGGACAGGGGCCTCCTACAATGAGCAGTTCTTC